The present entry profiles one T cell receptor (beta chain) with its context. Per the germline V gene, CDR1 is SGHDT and CDR2 is YYEEEE. Trimming removed 4 bases at V and 9 bases at J, with 19 bases between. The CDR3 spans 14 residues. The entry originates in a study of sequential checkpoint blockade in melanoma. The wider study: First-line arms were nivolumab then ipilimumab, or the reverse, randomized 1:1. Each arm's sequence ended with maintenance nivolumab.

As for treatment: randomized to nivolumab then ipilimumab (arm A) or the reverse (arm B). The repertoire was sequenced with immunoSEQ multiplex PCR; TCRdb's copy has only in-frame clones and lacks some. The sample records tens of thousands of clones, roughly 80% being singletons. The chain is built from TRBV5-6 and TRBJ2-5, with a weak D call TRBD1 (6 bases). The TCR originated in a human donor with melanoma. This sample comprised CD8+ T cells sorted from blood (inferred from file names), obtained from a patient given nivolumab and ipilimumab in sequence. CDR3 in DNA: TGTGCCAGCAGCCCACAGGGTGCCATTCGGGCCCAGTACTTC. Its protein product is CASSPQGAIRAQYF.